A selection of T cell receptor beta chains follows, all from one sample in a study of blood T cells in healthy people across ages. TCRdb re-analysed the 5' RACE reads in MiXCR, keeping a single row per CDR3 protein. The sample holds about 620,000 distinct CDR3 sequences, 20% to 25% seen once. The sequencing input was blood. The receptors shown here come from a man aged 65 to 79 in good health. The CDR3 runs from the conserved cysteine through the conserved F or W. Clone size appears in some rows only: once, few, many, or a class for an expanded clone.

v_gene: TRBV27
abundance: -
len: 18
CDR3aa: CASSLGAGVPPAKNIQYF

v_gene: TRBV29-1
abundance: -
len: 14
CDR3aa: CSVELAGVHNEQFF

v_gene: TRBV7-3
abundance: few
len: 15
CDR3aa: CASSPNRGGKDTQYF

v_gene: TRBV7-9
abundance: many
len: 13
CDR3aa: CASGRHTQETQYF

v_gene: TRBV20-1
abundance: -
len: 12
CDR3aa: CSASWDSYEQYF

v_gene: TRBV6-5
abundance: few
len: 13
CDR3aa: CASWGGGNYGYTF

v_gene: TRBV6-1
abundance: few
len: 11
CDR3aa: CASRQGDEQFF

v_gene: TRBV12-3/TRBV12-4
abundance: many
len: 16
CDR3aa: CASSLGAGGISYEQYF

v_gene: TRBV3-1
abundance: few
len: 15
CDR3aa: CASSRRQGGTDTQYF

v_gene: TRBV7-8
abundance: -
len: 14
CDR3aa: CASRVGWSSYEQYF

v_gene: TRBV5-1
abundance: -
len: 13
CDR3aa: CASSWDLQETQYF

v_gene: TRBV20-1
abundance: few
len: 13
CDR3aa: CSASGAGRNEQFF

v_gene: TRBV18
abundance: few
len: 14
CDR3aa: CASSPGESNQPQHF

v_gene: TRBV10-3
abundance: -
len: 14
CDR3aa: CAISEATTGHEQFF

v_gene: TRBV12-3/TRBV12-4
abundance: -
len: 12
CDR3aa: CASSPTNYEQFF

v_gene: TRBV20-1
abundance: -
len: 13
CDR3aa: CSARVYDTYEQYF

v_gene: TRBV3-1
abundance: -
len: 19
CDR3aa: CASSQDLRSSGDAWETQYF

v_gene: TRBV9
abundance: few
len: 13
CDR3aa: CASSATSVNEQFF

v_gene: TRBV6-5
abundance: few
len: 15
CDR3aa: CASSRTSGRTNEQYF

v_gene: TRBV10-3
abundance: -
len: 15
CDR3aa: CAISPNRANTGELFF

v_gene: TRBV28
abundance: -
len: 12
CDR3aa: CASATSGNTIYF

v_gene: TRBV10-3
abundance: -
len: 15
CDR3aa: CAISGTSGSVNEQFF

v_gene: TRBV28
abundance: few
len: 14
CDR3aa: CASSLSAQQETQYF

v_gene: TRBV20-1
abundance: -
len: 14
CDR3aa: CSARQGGPYTEAFF

v_gene: TRBV20-1
abundance: -
len: 13
CDR3aa: CSAREGESETQYF

v_gene: TRBV5-6
abundance: -
len: 14
CDR3aa: CASSLPGSNQPQHF

v_gene: TRBV7-6
abundance: few
len: 14
CDR3aa: CASSPRGTYNEQFF

v_gene: TRBV12-3/TRBV12-4
abundance: -
len: 14
CDR3aa: CASSYGGFGQPQHF

v_gene: TRBV7-2
abundance: -
len: 17
CDR3aa: CASSLEGSGGVIETQYF

v_gene: TRBV18
abundance: -
len: 14
CDR3aa: CASSPVTGDNEQFF

v_gene: TRBV9
abundance: -
len: 13
CDR3aa: CASSTSGTKTQYF

v_gene: TRBV5-1
abundance: -
len: 18
CDR3aa: CASSLRTSEILSTDTQYF

v_gene: TRBV3-1
abundance: -
len: 15
CDR3aa: CASSQEIGREAIQYF

v_gene: TRBV18
abundance: -
len: 16
CDR3aa: CASSPPQQGGYNEQFF

v_gene: TRBV20-1
abundance: -
len: 15
CDR3aa: CSAPKLAAGGGTQYF

v_gene: TRBV6-2/TRBV6-3
abundance: many
len: 16
CDR3aa: CASSYSQGTMNTEAFF

v_gene: TRBV9
abundance: -
len: 14
CDR3aa: CASSSQGEGGIQYF

v_gene: TRBV28
abundance: few
len: 15
CDR3aa: CASSIPGQGFGEQYF

v_gene: TRBV6-2/TRBV6-3
abundance: -
len: 13
CDR3aa: CASIRDGTDTQYF

v_gene: TRBV10-3
abundance: few
len: 14
CDR3aa: CAITQGSDNSPLHF

v_gene: TRBV12-3/TRBV12-4
abundance: -
len: 15
CDR3aa: CASSFNSNSNQPQHF

v_gene: TRBV3-1
abundance: few
len: 13
CDR3aa: CASSQEGARRYTF

v_gene: TRBV7-2
abundance: -
len: 14
CDR3aa: CASSPGPREDTQYF

v_gene: TRBV20-1
abundance: -
len: 13
CDR3aa: CSARDPGKDTQYF

v_gene: TRBV29-1
abundance: many
len: 15
CDR3aa: CSVVELPLAKNIQYF

v_gene: TRBV5-1
abundance: -
len: 15
CDR3aa: CASSDPGPRSYEQYF

v_gene: TRBV4-3
abundance: -
len: 14
CDR3aa: CASSPTGTEYEQYF

v_gene: TRBV18
abundance: few
len: 15
CDR3aa: CASSADRGSTGELFF

v_gene: TRBV4-1
abundance: once
len: 17
CDR3aa: CASSQDRIAGVVDTQYF

v_gene: TRBV5-1
abundance: -
len: 15
CDR3aa: CASSPMAIAYNEQFF

v_gene: TRBV11-2
abundance: many
len: 14
CDR3aa: CASSQSAATGELFF

v_gene: TRBV29-1
abundance: few
len: 13
CDR3aa: CSVEFRTGGEQYF

v_gene: TRBV7-2
abundance: -
len: 16
CDR3aa: CASSFSGTTNTGELFF